This TCR beta chain came from a study of regulatory T cells in long-lasting Graves disease. Time point denoted: persistent/refractory GD, antithyroid drugs over 5 years with positive TRAb. With RNA extracted from PBMCs as input, the TCR library was made. The CDR3 covers 17 residues. V shed 3 bases and J 4 bases; nucleotides not matched to a gene: 12. Germline assignment: CDR1 MNHEY and CDR2 SMNVEV (reference sequence). iRepertoire HTBI primers and Arm-PCR of CDR3 regions built TCR beta libraries. From the multiplex PCR reads, TCRdb called clonotypes with MiXCR, one entry per CDR3 protein. The repertoire holds fewer than 550,000 distinct CDR3 sequences, with roughly 21% as singletons. Points from the study as a whole: Persistent-disease Graves' patients showed less TCR diversity than new cases. With a small sample size, accuracy may have been reduced.

This clonotype was detected many times. Its target is unknown. The origin of this receptor is a female donor with Graves disease. The genes are TRBV27 and TRBJ2-7, with TRBD1 identical over 10 bases. The source was peripheral blood mononuclear cells (PBMCs), collected when the disease was refractory, from a patient treated with antithyroid drugs. The CDR3 sequence: CASSFTPGQGTSYEQYF. CDR3 DNA: TGTGCCAGCAGTTTCACACCGGGACAGGGGACCTCGTACGAGCAGTACTTC.